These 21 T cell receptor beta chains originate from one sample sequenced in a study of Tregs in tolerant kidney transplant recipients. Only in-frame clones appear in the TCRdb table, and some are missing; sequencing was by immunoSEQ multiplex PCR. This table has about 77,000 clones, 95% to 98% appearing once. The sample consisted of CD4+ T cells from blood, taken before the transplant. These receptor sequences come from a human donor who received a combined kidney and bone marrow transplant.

CDR3 amino acids: CASKSGGPYTQYF. CDR3 in DNA: TGTGCCAGCAAGTCGGGAGGGCCGTATACGCAGTATTTT. This chain uses TRBV2 with TRBJ2-3, with 8 positions matching TRBD2. Unmatched junction bases numbered 7, after V lost 7 bases and J lost 7 bases. Germline CDR1 and CDR2: SNHLY and FYNNEI. This CDR3 is 13 amino acids long.

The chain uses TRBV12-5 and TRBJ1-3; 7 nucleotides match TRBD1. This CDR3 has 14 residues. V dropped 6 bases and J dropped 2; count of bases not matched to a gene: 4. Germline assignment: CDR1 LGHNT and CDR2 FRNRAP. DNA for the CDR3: TGTGCTAGTGGACTGGGACAGCCTGGAAACACCATATATTTT. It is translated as CASGLGQPGNTIYF.

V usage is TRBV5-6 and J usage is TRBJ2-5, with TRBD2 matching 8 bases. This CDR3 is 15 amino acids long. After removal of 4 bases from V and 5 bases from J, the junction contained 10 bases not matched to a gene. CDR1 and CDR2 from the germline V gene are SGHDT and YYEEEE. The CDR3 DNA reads TGTGCCAGCAGCCTCGGGGGGGGCCTTAGGGAGACCCAGTACTTC. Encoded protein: CASSLGGGLRETQYF.

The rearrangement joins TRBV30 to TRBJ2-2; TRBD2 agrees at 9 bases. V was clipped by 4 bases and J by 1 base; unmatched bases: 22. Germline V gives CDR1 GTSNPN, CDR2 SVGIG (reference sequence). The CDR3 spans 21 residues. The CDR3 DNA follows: TGTGCCTGGACCCCTCCGGTAGCGGGGGCCGCCGACCGTATGAACACCGGGGAGCTGTTTTTT. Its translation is CAWTPPVAGAADRMNTGELFF. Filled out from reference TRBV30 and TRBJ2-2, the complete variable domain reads SQTIHQWPATLVQPVGSPLSLECTVEGTSNPNLYWYRQAAGRGLQLLFYSVGIGQISSEVPQNLSASRPQDRQFILSSKKLLLSDSGFYLCAWTPPVAGAADRMNTGELFFGEGSRLTVL.

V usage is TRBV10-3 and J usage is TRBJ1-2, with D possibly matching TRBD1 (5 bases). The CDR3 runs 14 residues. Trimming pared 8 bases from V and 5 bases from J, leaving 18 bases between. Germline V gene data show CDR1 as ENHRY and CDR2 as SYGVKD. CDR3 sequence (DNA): TGTGCCATCCTACGATCAGACAGTGGGTATGGCTACACCTTC. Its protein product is CAILRSDSGYGYTF.

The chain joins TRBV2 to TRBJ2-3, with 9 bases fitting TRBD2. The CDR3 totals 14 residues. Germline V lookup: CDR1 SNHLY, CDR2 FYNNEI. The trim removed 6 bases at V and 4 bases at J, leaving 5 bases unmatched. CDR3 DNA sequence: TGTGCCAGCAGGTTAGCGGGAGTCCCAGATACGCAGTATTTT. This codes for CASRLAGVPDTQYF. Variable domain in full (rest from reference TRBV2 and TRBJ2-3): EPEVTQTPSHQVTQMGQEVILRCVPISNHLYFYWYRQILGQKVEFLVSFYNNEISEKSEIFDDQFSVERPDGSNFTLKIRSTKLEDSAMYFCASRLAGVPDTQYFGPGTRLTVL.

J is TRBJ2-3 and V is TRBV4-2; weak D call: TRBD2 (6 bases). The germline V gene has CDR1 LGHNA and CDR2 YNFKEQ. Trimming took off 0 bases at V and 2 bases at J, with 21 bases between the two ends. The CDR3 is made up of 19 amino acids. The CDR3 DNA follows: TGTGCCAGCAGCCAAGATCCCTGGACTATCGCGGGTCTCACAGATACGCAGTATTTT. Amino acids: CASSQDPWTIAGLTDTQYF.

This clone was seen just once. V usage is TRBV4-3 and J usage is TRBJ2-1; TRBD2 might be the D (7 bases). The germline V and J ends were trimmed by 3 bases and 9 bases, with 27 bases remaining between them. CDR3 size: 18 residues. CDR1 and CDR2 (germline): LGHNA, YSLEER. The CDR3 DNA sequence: TGCGCCAGCAGCCACTCGGGACATTACCGGGGGGATAATGGTGAGCAGTTCTTC. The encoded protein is CASSHSGHYRGDNGEQFF.

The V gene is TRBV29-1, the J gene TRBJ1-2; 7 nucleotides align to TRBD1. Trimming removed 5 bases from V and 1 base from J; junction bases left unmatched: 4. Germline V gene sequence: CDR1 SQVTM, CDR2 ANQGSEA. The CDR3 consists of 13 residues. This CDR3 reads CSVPRDSNYGYTF. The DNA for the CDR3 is TGCAGCGTTCCGCGGGACAGTAACTATGGCTACACCTTC.

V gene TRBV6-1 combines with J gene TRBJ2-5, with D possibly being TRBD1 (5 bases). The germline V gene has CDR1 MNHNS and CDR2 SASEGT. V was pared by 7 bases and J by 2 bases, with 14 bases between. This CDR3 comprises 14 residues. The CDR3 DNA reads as TGTGCCAGCACCCTGGACACTATACAAGAGACCCAGTACTTC. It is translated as CASTLDTIQETQYF.

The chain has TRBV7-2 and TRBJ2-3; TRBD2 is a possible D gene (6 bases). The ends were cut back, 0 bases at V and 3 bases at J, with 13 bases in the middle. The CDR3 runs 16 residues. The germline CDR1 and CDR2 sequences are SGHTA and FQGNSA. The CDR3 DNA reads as TGTGCCAGCAGCTTAGCCGTTGGCGGGGTTACAGATACGCAGTATTTT. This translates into CASSLAVGGVTDTQYF.

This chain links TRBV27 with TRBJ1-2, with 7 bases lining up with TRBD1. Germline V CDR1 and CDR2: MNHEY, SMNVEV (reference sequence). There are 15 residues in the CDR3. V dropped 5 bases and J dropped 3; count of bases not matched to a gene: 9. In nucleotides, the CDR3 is TGTGCCAGCAGTCCAACTCCAGACAGGGACTATGGCTACACCTTC. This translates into CASSPTPDRDYGYTF.

CDR3 loop: CASSFGGIQVGNTIYF. CDR3 DNA: TGTGCCAGCAGCTTTGGTGGGATACAGGTTGGAAACACCATATATTTT. The rearrangement links TRBV7-9 to TRBJ1-3; D is perhaps TRBD1 (5 bases). The germline gives CDR1 SEHNR, CDR2 FQNEAQ (reference sequence). The CDR3 contains 16 residues. Trimming shortened V by 3 bases and J by 3 bases, and 15 bases separated the two germline ends.

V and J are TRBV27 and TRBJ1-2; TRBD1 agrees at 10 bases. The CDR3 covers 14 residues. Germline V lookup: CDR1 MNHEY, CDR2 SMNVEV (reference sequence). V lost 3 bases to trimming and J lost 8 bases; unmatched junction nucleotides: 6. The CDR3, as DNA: TGTGCCAGCAGTTTTGTGCGGACAGGGGGGGGCTACACCTTC. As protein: CASSFVRTGGGYTF.

The DNA of the CDR3 is TGTGCCAGCAGCCGGGACAGGGAGACTTACGAGCAGTACTTC. It yields the protein CASSRDRETYEQYF. This chain uses TRBV5-6 with TRBJ2-7; 9 positions match TRBD1. This CDR3 spans 14 amino acids. The ends lost 4 bases at V and 4 bases at J; junction bases unmatched: 6. In germline, CDR1 is SGHDT, CDR2 YYEEEE.

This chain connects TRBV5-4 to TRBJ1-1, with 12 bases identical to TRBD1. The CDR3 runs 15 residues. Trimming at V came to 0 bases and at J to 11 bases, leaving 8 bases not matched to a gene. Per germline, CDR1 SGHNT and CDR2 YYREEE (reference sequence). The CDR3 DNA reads TGTGCCAGCAGCTTGGGGGGGACAGGGGGCCTAAATGCTTTCTTT. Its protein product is CASSLGGTGGLNAFF. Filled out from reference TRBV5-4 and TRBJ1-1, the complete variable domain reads ETGVTQSPTHLIKTRGQQVTLRCSSQSGHNTVSWYQQALGQGPQFIFQYYREEENGRGNFPPRFSGLQFPNYSSELNVNALELDDSALYLCASSLGGTGGLNAFFGQGTRLTVV.

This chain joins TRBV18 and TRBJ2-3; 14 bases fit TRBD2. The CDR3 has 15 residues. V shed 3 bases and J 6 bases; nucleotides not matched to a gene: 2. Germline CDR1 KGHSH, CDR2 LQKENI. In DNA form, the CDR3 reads TGTGCCAGCTCACCGGGACTAGCGGGAGTGGATACGCAGTATTTT. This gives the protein CASSPGLAGVDTQYF.

CDR3 sequence: CANARENTGELFF. CDR3 sequence (DNA): TGTGCGAACGCGAGGGAGAACACCGGGGAGCTGTTTTTT. The rearrangement joins TRBV2 to TRBJ2-2, with TRBD2 as a possible D gene (5 bases). The CDR3 runs 13 residues. Germline-derived CDR1 and CDR2 are SNHLY and FYNNEI.

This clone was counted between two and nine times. CDR3 coding DNA: TGTGCCAGCAGTGAAGATCTTCCCCATTCACCCCTCCACTTT. It is translated as CASSEDLPHSPLHF. The rearrangement links TRBV2 to TRBJ1-6; no firm D call. The germline V gene encodes CDR1 SNHLY and CDR2 FYNNEI. The length of the CDR3 is 14 residues. V was shortened by 1 base and J by 8 bases, with 9 bases between the two germline ends.

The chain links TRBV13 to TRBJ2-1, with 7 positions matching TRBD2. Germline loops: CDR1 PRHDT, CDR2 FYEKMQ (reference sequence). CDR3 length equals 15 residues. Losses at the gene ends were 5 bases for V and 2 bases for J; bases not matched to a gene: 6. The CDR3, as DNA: TGTGCCAGCAGCGTGAGCGGGATAGCCTACAATGAGCAGTTCTTC. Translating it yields CASSVSGIAYNEQFF. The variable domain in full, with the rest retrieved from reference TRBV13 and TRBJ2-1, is AAGVIQSPRHLIKEKRETATLKCYPIPRHDTVYWYQQGPGQDPQFLISFYEKMQSDKGSIPDRFSAQQFSDYHSELNMSSLELGDSALYFCASSVSGIAYNEQFFGPGTRLTVL.

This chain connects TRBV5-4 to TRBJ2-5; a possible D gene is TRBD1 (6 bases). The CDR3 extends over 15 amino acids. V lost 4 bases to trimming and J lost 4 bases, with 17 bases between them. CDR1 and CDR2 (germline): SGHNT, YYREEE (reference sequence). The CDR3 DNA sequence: TGTGCCAGCAGCCGAGATTGGAGCAGGGGAGAGACCCAGTACTTC. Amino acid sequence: CASSRDWSRGETQYF.